In its sample, the clone carrying this T cell receptor (beta chain) was seen once. This specimen comes from a study of human T cells and chemical hapten exposure. The overall study: Patch testing placed 0.01% DPC on the upper back, with readings at 6 days.

The time point denotes: patch test 1, 2 weeks after DPC sensitization. Treatment specified: therapeutic diphenylcyclopropenone sensitization with weekly scalp DPC. The CDR3 loop spans 13 amino acids. Trimming pared 8 bases from V and 0 bases from J, leaving 11 bases between. Using its own MiXCR run on the RACE reads, TCRdb lists one record per CDR3 protein. The sample lists around 150,000 distinct CDR3 sequences; approximately 15% were seen once. The chain employs TRBV12-3 or TRBV12-4 and TRBJ2-7; tentative D call: TRBD1 (5 bases). This sequence originates from a woman under 40 with alopecia areata. Some clones in this sample may be carry-over from other donors' samples. The sample in question was whole blood, obtained in connection with sensitization to the hapten diphenylcyclopropenone (DPC). The CDR3 region has the DNA TGTGCCAGCCAGGGTCGGAACTCCTACGAGCAGTACTTC. This translates into CASQGRNSYEQYF.